This TCR beta chain originates from a study of T cell responses to AZD1222 COVID-19 vaccine. With 7 bases clipped from V and 8 bases from J, the junction kept 12 bases outside the gene matches. Per the germline V gene, CDR1 is SGHTA and CDR2 is FQGNSA. The CDR3 spans 16 residues. Sequenced by immunoSEQ multiplex PCR; TCRdb stores in-frame clones only, minus some. There are 150,000 or so clones in the sample; roughly 94% occur only once, and 1.5% to 2% lies in the top ten. Notes on this clone: What it binds is unknown.

Study-level results: Clonal diversity may have been underestimated in mostly white British donors.

The receptor comes from an adult in good health. The source was peripheral blood, collected on day 0 of AZD1222 vaccination. V gene TRBV7-2 combines with J gene TRBJ2-1; 12 bases agree with TRBD2. CDR3 protein: CASTFRTSGAVDEQFF. CDR3 nucleotide sequence: TGTGCCAGCACCTTTCGGACTAGCGGGGCGGTGGATGAGCAGTTCTTC.